The present T cell receptor beta chain was sequenced within a study of T-cell reconstitution after alpha-beta-depleted transplantation in children (dated by TCRdb to the mid-2010s). Background for the entire study: Using TCR repertoire profiling, the study quantitatively followed how T-cell immune reconstitution unfolded in children after TCRalphabeta/CD19-depleted allogeneic hematopoietic cell transplantation.

Libraries were prepared through PCR. TCRdb shows the sequencer as Illumina HiSeq 2500. TCR library preparation used molecular barcoding, with unique molecular identifiers applied to normalize quantification of the TCRbeta repertoire. TCRdb's own reprocessing of the public reads used fastp at Q25 and MiXCR and kept productive beta chains. Merged by CDR3 protein, the rows form single entries marked with the most common genes and DNA. Within this sample are around 600,000 distinct CDR3 sequences, with about 11% of them counted one time only. The top ten clonotypes cover 4% to 5% of the sample. As regards this clonotype: This clone's antigen is unknown. Base qualities are missing; no much larger clone stands one base away.

The CDR3 starts with the cysteine, ends with the phenylalanine, and has 15 residues. Kept here is only the CDR3 DNA, which spans 45 bases and is read in frame from base 1. In the germline V gene, CDR1 corresponds to ENHRY and CDR2 to SYGVKD. Trimmed from V: 4 bases; trimmed from J: 1 base; junction bases lacking a gene match: 6. The sample in question was PBMCs from the stem cell graft donor, obtained from the stem cell graft. This receptor was identified in a human donor who donated a stem cell graft to a child with acute myeloid leukemia. The chain uses TRBV10-3 and TRBJ2-5; TRBD1 aligns with 7 central bases. The nucleotides read TGTGCCATCAGTGGAACCGGGACAGTCCAAGAGACCCAGTACTTC. Translated, this is CAISGTGTVQETQYF.